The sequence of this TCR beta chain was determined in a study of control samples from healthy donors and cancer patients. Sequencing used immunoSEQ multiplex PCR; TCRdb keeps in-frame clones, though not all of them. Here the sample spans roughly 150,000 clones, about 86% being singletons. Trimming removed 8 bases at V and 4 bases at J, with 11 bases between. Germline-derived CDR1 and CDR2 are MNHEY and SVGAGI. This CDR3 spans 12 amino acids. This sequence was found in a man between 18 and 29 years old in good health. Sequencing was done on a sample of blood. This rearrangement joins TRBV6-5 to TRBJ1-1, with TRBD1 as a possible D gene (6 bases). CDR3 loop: CASGTGSTEAFF. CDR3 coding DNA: TGTGCCAGCGGTACAGGGAGCACTGAAGCTTTCTTT.